This entry is about one TCR beta chain. What it recognizes is unknown. This record comes from a study of cytomegalovirus exposure and HLA in healthy donors. Study-wide results and limits: Later examination showed HLA-associated TCR beta chains had greater clonal expansion than equally common others.

The CDR3 is made up of 12 amino acids. Germline V lookup: CDR1 PRHDT, CDR2 FYEKMQ (reference sequence). The V end was cut by 1 base, the J end by 7 bases, with 5 bases between. With 60 Vbeta and 13 Jbeta primers, the PCR was carried out. Method: immunoSEQ multiplex PCR; TCRdb's copy keeps in-frame clones and lacks some. This sample's clone table lists roughly 60,000 clones. The rearrangement uses TRBV13 and TRBJ2-1; D gene ambiguous. Sample: PBMCs. The sequence was collected from a woman aged 18-30 years in good health and CMV-seronegative. CDR3 nucleotide sequence: TGTGCCAGCAGCTTAGCCGGGAATGAGCAGTTCTTC. It encodes CASSLAGNEQFF.